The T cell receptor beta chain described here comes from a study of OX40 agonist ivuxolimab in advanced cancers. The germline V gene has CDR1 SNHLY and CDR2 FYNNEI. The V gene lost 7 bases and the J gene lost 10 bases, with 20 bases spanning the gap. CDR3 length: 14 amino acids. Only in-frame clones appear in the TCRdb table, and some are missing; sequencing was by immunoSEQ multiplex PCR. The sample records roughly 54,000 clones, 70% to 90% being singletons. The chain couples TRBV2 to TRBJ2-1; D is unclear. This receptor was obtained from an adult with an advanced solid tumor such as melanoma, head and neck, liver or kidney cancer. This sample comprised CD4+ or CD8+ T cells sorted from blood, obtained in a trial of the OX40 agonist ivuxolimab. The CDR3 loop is CASTTPRTAREQFF. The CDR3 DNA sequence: TGTGCCAGCACCACTCCCCGGACGGCCAGGGAGCAGTTCTTC.